This entry concerns a single TCR beta chain. Its antigen is as yet unknown. This entry is derived from a study of T cell repertoires in cytomegalovirus infection. Study summary: Well-studied HLA-B-restricted epitopes and recently identified HLA-C-restricted epitopes of CMV were both used in the study.

V dropped 5 bases and J dropped 9; count of bases not matched to a gene: 8. This CDR3 spans 15 amino acids. Germline V lookup: CDR1 SGHAT, CDR2 FQNNGV. TCRdb fed the reads into MiXCR, producing one record per CDR3 protein. The repertoire holds hundreds of thousands of distinct CDR3 sequences, with roughly a third as singletons. This receptor was identified in a human donor in good health (CMV status not recorded). Some clones in this sample may be carry-over from other donors' samples. The sample here was cultured PBMCs, taken from culture after CMV antigen stimulation. The chain has TRBV11-2 and TRBJ2-1; 12 nucleotides align to TRBD2. As DNA, the CDR3 is TGTGCCAGCAGCGCGACTAGCGGGAGACGGGTTGAGCAGTTCTTC. This sequence encodes CASSATSGRRVEQFF.